Shown below are 9 T cell receptor beta chains from a single sample sequenced in a study of T cells in Graves' hyperthyroidism and ophthalmopathy. RNA transcripts provided the source from which TCR beta CDR3 regions were amplified. Carried out on the TCR CDR3, a first-round RT-PCR used the HTBI primer set. TCRdb reanalysed the multiplex PCR reads using MiXCR and keeps one entry per CDR3 protein. This sample has under 550,000 distinct CDR3 sequences, with about 13% found just once. What was sequenced was blood. These receptors were taken from a woman in her late teens or twenties with Graves' hyperthyroidism.

The sample holds many counts of this clonotype. The rearrangement joins TRBV11-1 to TRBJ2-1; D unresolved. The germline CDR1 and CDR2 sequences are SGHAT and FQDESV (reference sequence). Deletions cut 0 bases from V and 4 bases from J, with 7 bases between. The CDR3 has 14 amino acids. The CDR3 nucleotides are TGTGCCAGCAGCTTAGCGCAGGATTACAATGAGCAGTTCTTC. Residues: CASSLAQDYNEQFF.

With respect to this clonotype: A single base separates this from a much larger clone, so it may be a read error. Here the CDR3 omits its conserved ending phenylalanine or tryptophan, so a read error is the likely source. This rearrangement joins TRBV12-3 or TRBV12-4 to TRBJ1-5, with TRBD1 as a possible D gene (5 bases). Trimming left V 6 bases short and J 0 bases short, with 12 bases between. The CDR3 is 15 amino acids. This CDR3 reads CASSPPGDSNQPQHL. The CDR3 region has the DNA TGTGCCAGCAGCCCCCCGGGGGATAGCAATCAGCCCCAGCATTTG.

The J gene is TRBJ2-3, the V gene TRBV7-6; perhaps TRBD2 as D (5 bases). Germline V gene lookup returns CDR1 SGHVS and CDR2 FNYEAQ. This CDR3 contains 14 residues. The V and J ends lost 0 bases and 5 bases respectively, with 9 bases between them. CDR3 coding DNA: TGTGCCAGCAGCTTAGCGCTAGCCCGAGATACGCAGTATTTT. This sequence encodes CASSLALARDTQYF.

This clonotype has at least ten counts. The chain has TRBV20-1 and TRBJ1-2, with TRBD1 identical over 9 bases. The germline gives CDR1 DFQATT, CDR2 SNEGSKA (reference sequence). The CDR3 length is 13 residues. V shed 4 bases and J 6 bases; nucleotides not matched to a gene: 6. CDR3 region: CSATLRDRDGYTF. For the CDR3, the DNA is TGCAGTGCTACGTTAAGGGACAGGGATGGCTACACCTTC.

In this sample, this clonotype turned up many times. This chain uses TRBV7-2 with TRBJ2-7; D not resolved. V dropped 5 bases and J dropped 5 bases, with 10 bases sitting between them. Germline-derived CDR1 and CDR2 are SGHTA and FQGNSA. The CDR3 sequence is 12 residues long. For the CDR3, the DNA is TGTGCCAGCAGCCCCTCTGGCAACGAGCAGTACTTC. Its protein is CASSPSGNEQYF. The entire variable domain, with the rest obtained from reference TRBV7-2 and TRBJ2-7, is as follows: GAGVSQSPSNKVTEKGKDVELRCDPISGHTALYWYRQSLGQGLEFLIYFQGNSAPDKSGLPSDRFSAERTGGSVSTLTIQRTQQEDSAVYLCASSPSGNEQYFGPGTRLTVT.

This clonotype appeared many times. V gene TRBV28 combines with J gene TRBJ2-5; D not certain. Per germline, CDR1 MDHEN and CDR2 SYDVKM. The CDR3 has 12 amino acids. V was trimmed by 6 bases and J by 1 base, leaving 6 bases between them. The CDR3 DNA sequence: TGTGCCAGCAGGGCCTCCCAAGAGACCCAGTACTTC. It yields the protein CASRASQETQYF.

The chain links TRBV5-6 to TRBJ2-7; unclear D gene. Looked up from germline, CDR1 is SGHDT and CDR2 is YYEEEE. V gave up 3 bases and J gave up 0 bases, with 10 bases separating them. This CDR3 is 14 amino acids long. CDR3: CASSSLASSYEQYF. CDR3 coding DNA: TGTGCCAGCAGCTCTCTGGCAAGCTCCTACGAGCAGTACTTC. The whole variable domain, remainder taken from reference TRBV5-6 and TRBJ2-7, is DAGVTQSPTHLIKTRGQQVTLRCSPKSGHDTVSWYQQALGQGPQFIFQYYEEEERQRGNFPDRFSGHQFPNYSSELNVNALLLGDSALYLCASSSLASSYEQYFGPGTRLTVT.

In this sample, this clonotype turned up many times. The J gene is TRBJ2-7, the V gene TRBV18, with 12 bases aligning to TRBD2. J lost 4 bases, V lost 0 bases, and 4 bases had no gene match. This CDR3 is 16 amino acids long. Germline values: CDR1 KGHSH, CDR2 LQKENI. The CDR3 is CASSPPLAGGPYEQYF. The CDR3 DNA reads as TGTGCCAGCTCACCACCCCTAGCGGGAGGGCCTTACGAGCAGTACTTC.

This clonotype was seen repeatedly, ten times or more. The V and J genes are TRBV7-2 and TRBJ1-1; TRBD1 matches at 7 bases. Germline loops: CDR1 SGHTA, CDR2 FQGNSA. CDR3 length: 14 amino acids. V was pared by 2 bases and J by 6 bases, with 6 bases of the junction left unmatched. CDR3 sequence: CASSLQGGVAEAFF. The DNA of the CDR3 is TGTGCCAGCAGCTTACAGGGGGGAGTAGCTGAAGCTTTCTTT. Full variable domain (outside the CDR3, taken from reference TRBV7-2 and TRBJ1-1): GAGVSQSPSNKVTEKGKDVELRCDPISGHTALYWYRQSLGQGLEFLIYFQGNSAPDKSGLPSDRFSAERTGGSVSTLTIQRTQQEDSAVYLCASSLQGGVAEAFFGQGTRLTVV.